This is a list of T cell receptor beta chains from one sample in a study of cytomegalovirus exposure and HLA in healthy donors. The data were produced by immunoSEQ multiplex PCR, yet TCRdb's version contains in-frame clones alone and is incomplete. Here the sample spans fewer than 250,000 clones, more than 70% being singletons. The sample consisted of PBMCs. These TCRs come from a man under 40 in good health and CMV-seropositive. CDR3s leave out the opening cysteine and the closing phenylalanine or tryptophan. A D gene is named only where the DNA matches it firmly.

V,D,length,CDR3
TRBV6-5,TRBD1,13,ASSYSISGGGGYT
TRBV15,.,10,ATSRDQNTQY
TRBV30,TRBD2,13,AWRNWGRGEETQY
TRBV30,.,13,AGGWGVGPNTEAF
TRBV4-1,.,11,ASSQRANHEQY
TRBV11-3,.,13,ASSLSRANTGELF
TRBV5-1,.,12,ASRDGGGSETQY
TRBV7-2,TRBD1,14,ASSTSLGQGPEKLF
TRBV6-5,TRBD1,12,ASSRDRGAHGYT
TRBV11-2,TRBD2,15,ASSETSGRGLYNEQF
TRBV6-6,.,10,ASTAPRNEQF
TRBV7-2,TRBD1,14,ASSLATGQVSYEQY
TRBV10-3,TRBD2,15,AISVTQRTSGSYEQY
TRBV6-5,.,12,ASSYNGHRYEQY
TRBV5-1,.,13,ASSLNSLSSYEQY
TRBV28,TRBD1,12,ASSKGTGLYEQY
TRBV9,.,15,ASSPGRLPSTNEKLF
TRBV19,.,15,ASTPISEWRSGNTIY
TRBV19,.,12,ASSPYRVGTEAF
TRBV4-3,.,15,ASSRGVRDKPTYEQY
TRBV25-1,.,9,ASSGGVRSY
TRBV2,TRBD1,12,ASRVPGQGYEQY
TRBV18,TRBD1,14,ASSTLLQGTNEKLF
TRBV9,TRBD1,11,ASSPTGGQPQH
TRBV6-4,.,14,ASSDPSTPLSRTQY
TRBV6-5,TRBD1,13,ASSGTGGEDSPLH
TRBV5-4,TRBD1,11,ASGTGRLYEQY
TRBV10-3,TRBD1,14,AISDAGTGGTDTQY
TRBV9,TRBD2,13,ASSAGLAVPYEQY
TRBV28,.,11,ASSRGGYYGYT
TRBV6-1,.,11,ASTKSSYYEQY
TRBV30,TRBD1,11,AWNRGIGYEQY
TRBV30,.,9,GQGRDYGYT
TRBV2,.,12,ASSGSPTGLEQY
TRBV28,TRBD2,14,ASSSPTSGNPYEQY
TRBV4-3,.,14,ASSNRDAGITGELF
TRBV12-5,.,11,ASGPRGTGELF
TRBV9,.,15,ASSAPKGGAGNEKLF
TRBV19,.,11,ASRTAGTGELF
TRBV9,TRBD1,12,ASSANRGSTEAF
TRBV28,.,10,ASSWGDLRQY
TRBV14,.,15,ASSRDLGGGVGDTQY
TRBV11-2,TRBD1,12,ASSRRDRINIQY
TRBV7-6,.,14,ASSLGSGQAEPEQY
TRBV7-9,.,13,ASSLGLAESETQY
TRBV7-2,TRBD2,13,ASSLASGDFHEQY
TRBV25-1,.,13,ASSGLTGSNQPQH
TRBV5-1,.,12,ASSPQGIGYGYT
TRBV6-1,.,13,ASSVAQEGVSPLH
TRBV10-3,TRBD1,11,ATSDRANEKLF
TRBV10-3,TRBD1,13,AFRRGPDLNYEQY
TRBV7-6,.,17,ASSLSVQGIHKDNSPLH
TRBV5-6,TRBD1,14,ASSLEGQGLNQPQH